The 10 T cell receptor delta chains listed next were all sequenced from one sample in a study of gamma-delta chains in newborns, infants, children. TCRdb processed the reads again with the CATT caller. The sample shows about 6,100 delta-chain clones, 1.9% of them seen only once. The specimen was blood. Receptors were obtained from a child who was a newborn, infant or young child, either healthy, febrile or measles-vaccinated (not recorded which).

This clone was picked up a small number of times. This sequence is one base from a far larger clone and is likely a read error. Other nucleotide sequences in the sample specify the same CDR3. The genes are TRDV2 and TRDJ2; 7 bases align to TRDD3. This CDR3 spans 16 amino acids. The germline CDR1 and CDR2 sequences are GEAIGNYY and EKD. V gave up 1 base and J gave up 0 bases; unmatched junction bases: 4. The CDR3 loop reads CACDTLGDTLTAQLFF. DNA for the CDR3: TGTGCCTGTGACACTCTAGGGGATACTTTGACAGCACAACTCTTCTTT.

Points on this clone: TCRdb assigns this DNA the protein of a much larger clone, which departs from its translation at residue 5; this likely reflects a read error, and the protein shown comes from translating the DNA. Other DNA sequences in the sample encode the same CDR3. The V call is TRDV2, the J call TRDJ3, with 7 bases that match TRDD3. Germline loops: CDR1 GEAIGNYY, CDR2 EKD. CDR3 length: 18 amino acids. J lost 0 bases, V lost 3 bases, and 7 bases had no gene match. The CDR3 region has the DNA TGTGCCTGTGACGCCGTCGGGGATAGCTCCTGGGACACCCGACAGATGTTTTTC. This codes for CACDAVGDSSWDTRQMFF.

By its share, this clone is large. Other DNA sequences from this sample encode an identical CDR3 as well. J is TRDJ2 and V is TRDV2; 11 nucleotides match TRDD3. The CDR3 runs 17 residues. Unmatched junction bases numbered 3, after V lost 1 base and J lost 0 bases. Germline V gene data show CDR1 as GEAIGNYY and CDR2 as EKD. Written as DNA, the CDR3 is TGTGCCTGTGACACGCTGGGGGATACCGCTTTGACAGCACAACTCTTCTTT. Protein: CACDTLGDTALTAQLFF.

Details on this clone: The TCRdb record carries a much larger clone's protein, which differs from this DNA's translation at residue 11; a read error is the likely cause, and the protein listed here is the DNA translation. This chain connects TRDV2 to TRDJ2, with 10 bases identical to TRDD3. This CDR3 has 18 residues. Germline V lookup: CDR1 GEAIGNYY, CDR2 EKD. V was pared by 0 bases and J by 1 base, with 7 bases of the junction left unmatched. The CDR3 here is CACDTVGDTPVLTAQLFF. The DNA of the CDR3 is TGTGCCTGTGACACCGTGGGGGATACTCCAGTTTTGACAGCACAACTCTTCTTT.

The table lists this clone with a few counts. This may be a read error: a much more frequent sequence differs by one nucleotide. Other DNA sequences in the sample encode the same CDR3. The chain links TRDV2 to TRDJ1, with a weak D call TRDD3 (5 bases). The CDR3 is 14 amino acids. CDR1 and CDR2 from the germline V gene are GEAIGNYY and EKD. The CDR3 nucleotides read TGTGCCTGTGACGGTGTACTGGTCTCCGATAAGCTCATCTTT. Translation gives CACDGVLVSDKLIF.

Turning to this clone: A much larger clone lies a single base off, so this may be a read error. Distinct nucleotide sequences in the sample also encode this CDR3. CDR3 DNA sequence: TGTGCCTGCGACACCTGGGGGTCTAGCTCCTGGGACACCCGACAGATGTTTTTC. Its translation is CACDTWGSSSWDTRQMFF. The chain links TRDV2 to TRDJ3, with TRDD3 matching 7 bases. Germline assignment: CDR1 GEAIGNYY and CDR2 EKD. This CDR3 is built from 18 residues.

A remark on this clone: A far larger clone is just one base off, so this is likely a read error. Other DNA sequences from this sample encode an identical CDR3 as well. CDR3 sequence: CACDTGDTFTWDTRQMFF. CDR3 coding DNA: TGTGCCTGTGACACCGGGGACACGTTCACCTGGGACACCCGACAGATGTTTTTC. The chain carries TRDV2 and TRDJ3, with a weak D call TRDD3 (5 bases). Germline V gene data show CDR1 as GEAIGNYY and CDR2 as EKD. Trimming removed 0 bases at V and 2 bases at J, with 13 bases between. CDR3 length: 18 residues.

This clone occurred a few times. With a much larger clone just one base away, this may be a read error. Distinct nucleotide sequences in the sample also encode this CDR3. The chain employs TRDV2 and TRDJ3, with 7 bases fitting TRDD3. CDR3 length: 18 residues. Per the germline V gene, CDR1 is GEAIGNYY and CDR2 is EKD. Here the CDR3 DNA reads TGCGCCTGTGACACCGCTGGGGGTCCGTCCTGGGACACCCGACAGATGTTTTTC. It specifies CACDTAGGPSWDTRQMFF.

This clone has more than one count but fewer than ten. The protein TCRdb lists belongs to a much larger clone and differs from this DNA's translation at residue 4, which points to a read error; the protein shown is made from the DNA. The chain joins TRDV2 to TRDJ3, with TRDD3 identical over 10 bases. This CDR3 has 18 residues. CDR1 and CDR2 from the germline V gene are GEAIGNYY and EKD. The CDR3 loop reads CACVTVGDTSWDTRQMFF. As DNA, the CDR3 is TGTGCCTGTGTCACCGTGGGGGATACCTCCTGGGACACCCGACAGATGTTTTTC.

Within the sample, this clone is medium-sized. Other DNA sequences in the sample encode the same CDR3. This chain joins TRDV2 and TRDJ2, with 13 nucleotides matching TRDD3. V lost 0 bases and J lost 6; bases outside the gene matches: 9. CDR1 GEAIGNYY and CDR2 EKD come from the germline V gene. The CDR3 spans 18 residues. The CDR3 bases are TGTGCCTGTGACACCGTTGAGTACTGGGGGATACGGCCAGCACAACTCTTCTTT. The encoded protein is CACDTVEYWGIRPAQLFF.